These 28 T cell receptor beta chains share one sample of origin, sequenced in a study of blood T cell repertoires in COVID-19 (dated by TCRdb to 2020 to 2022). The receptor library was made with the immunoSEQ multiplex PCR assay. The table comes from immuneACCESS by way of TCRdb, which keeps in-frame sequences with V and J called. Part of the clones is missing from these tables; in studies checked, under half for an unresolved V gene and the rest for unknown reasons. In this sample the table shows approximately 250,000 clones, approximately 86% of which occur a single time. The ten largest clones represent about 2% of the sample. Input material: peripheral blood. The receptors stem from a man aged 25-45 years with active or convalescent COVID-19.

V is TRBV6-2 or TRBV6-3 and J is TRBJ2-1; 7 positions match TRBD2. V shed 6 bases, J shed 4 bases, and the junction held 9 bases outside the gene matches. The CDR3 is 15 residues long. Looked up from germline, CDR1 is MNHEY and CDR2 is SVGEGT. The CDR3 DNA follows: TGTGCCAGCAGCAACCAAGCGGGGACTTACAATGAGCAGTTCTTC. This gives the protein CASSNQAGTYNEQFF.

Written as DNA, the CDR3 is TGTGCCAGCAGTGTGACTAGCGGGGGGGCAGCAGATACGCAGTATTTT. As protein: CASSVTSGGAADTQYF. The rearrangement links TRBV2 to TRBJ2-3; 14 bases match TRBD2. V was clipped by 4 bases and J by 4 bases; unmatched bases: 4. The CDR3 totals 16 residues. Germline V gene data show CDR1 as SNHLY and CDR2 as FYNNEI. The variable domain in full, with the rest retrieved from reference TRBV2 and TRBJ2-3, is EPEVTQTPSHQVTQMGQEVILRCVPISNHLYFYWYRQILGQKVEFLVSFYNNEISEKSEIFDDQFSVERPDGSNFTLKIRSTKLEDSAMYFCASSVTSGGAADTQYFGPGTRLTVL.

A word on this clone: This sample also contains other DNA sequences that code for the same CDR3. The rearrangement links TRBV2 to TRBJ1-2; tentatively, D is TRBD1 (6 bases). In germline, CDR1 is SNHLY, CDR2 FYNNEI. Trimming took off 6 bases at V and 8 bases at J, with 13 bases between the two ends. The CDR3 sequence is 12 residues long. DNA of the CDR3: TGTGCCAGCAGAATGGACAGCCCGGGCTACACCTTC. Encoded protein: CASRMDSPGYTF. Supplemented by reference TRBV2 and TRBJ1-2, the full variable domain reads EPEVTQTPSHQVTQMGQEVILRCVPISNHLYFYWYRQILGQKVEFLVSFYNNEISEKSEIFDDQFSVERPDGSNFTLKIRSTKLEDSAMYFCASRMDSPGYTFGSGTRLTVV.

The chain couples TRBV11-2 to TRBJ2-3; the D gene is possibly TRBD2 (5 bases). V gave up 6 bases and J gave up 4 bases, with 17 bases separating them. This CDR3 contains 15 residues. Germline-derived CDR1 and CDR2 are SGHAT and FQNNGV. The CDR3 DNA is TGTGCCAGCAGTAATGACGGTCAGAGGGCAGATACGCAGTATTTT. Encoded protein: CASSNDGQRADTQYF.

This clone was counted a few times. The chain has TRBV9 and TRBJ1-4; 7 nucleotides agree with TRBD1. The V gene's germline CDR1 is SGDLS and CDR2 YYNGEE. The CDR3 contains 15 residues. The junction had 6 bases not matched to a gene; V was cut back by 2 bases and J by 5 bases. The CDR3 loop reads CASSVGTELNEKLFF. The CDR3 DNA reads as TGTGCCAGCAGCGTTGGGACAGAGCTAAATGAAAAACTGTTTTTT.

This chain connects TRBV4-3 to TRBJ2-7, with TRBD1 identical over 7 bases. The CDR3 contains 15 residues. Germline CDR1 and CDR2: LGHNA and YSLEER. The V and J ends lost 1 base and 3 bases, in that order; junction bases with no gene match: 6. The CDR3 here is CASSQGTGPFYEQYF. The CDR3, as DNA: TGCGCCAGCAGCCAAGGGACAGGACCCTTCTACGAGCAGTACTTC.

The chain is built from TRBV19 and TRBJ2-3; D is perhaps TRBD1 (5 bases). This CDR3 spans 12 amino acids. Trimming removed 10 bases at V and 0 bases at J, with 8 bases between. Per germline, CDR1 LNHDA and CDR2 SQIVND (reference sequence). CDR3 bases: TGTGCCACCCGACAGAGCACAGATACGCAGTATTTT. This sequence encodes CATRQSTDTQYF.

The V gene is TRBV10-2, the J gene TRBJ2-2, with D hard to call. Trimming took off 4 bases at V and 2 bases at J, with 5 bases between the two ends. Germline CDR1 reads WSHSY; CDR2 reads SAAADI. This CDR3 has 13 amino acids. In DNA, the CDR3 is TGCGCCAGCAGTGTTAGTAACACCGGGGAGCTGTTTTTT. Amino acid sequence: CASSVSNTGELFF.

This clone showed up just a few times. DNA for the CDR3: TGTGCCAGCAGAGATACAGGGGCTGGGGCCAACGTCCTGACTTTC. It translates to CASRDTGAGANVLTF. The chain is built from TRBV6-6 and TRBJ2-6, with TRBD1 matching over 7 bases. CDR1 is MNHNY and CDR2 is SVGAGI in the germline V gene (reference sequence). With V trimmed by 6 bases and J by 2 bases, 4 bases remained unmatched. The CDR3 consists of 15 residues.

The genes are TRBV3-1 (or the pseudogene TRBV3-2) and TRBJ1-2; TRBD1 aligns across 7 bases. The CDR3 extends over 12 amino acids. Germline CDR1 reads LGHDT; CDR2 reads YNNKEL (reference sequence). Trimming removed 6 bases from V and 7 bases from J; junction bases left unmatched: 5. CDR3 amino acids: CASRTNRGGYTF. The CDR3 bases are TGTGCCAGCAGAACAAACAGGGGTGGCTACACCTTC.

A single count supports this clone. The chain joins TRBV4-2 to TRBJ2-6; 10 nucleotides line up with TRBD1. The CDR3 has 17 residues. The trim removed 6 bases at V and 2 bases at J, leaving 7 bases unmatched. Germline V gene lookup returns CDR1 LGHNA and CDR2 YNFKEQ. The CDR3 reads CASSGTGEGTGANVLTF. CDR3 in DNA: TGTGCCAGCAGTGGGACAGGGGAAGGTACTGGGGCCAACGTCCTGACTTTC.

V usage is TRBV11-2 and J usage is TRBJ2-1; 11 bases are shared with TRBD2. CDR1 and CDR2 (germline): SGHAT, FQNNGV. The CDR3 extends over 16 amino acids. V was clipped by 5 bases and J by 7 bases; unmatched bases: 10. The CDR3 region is CASSQNLAGGQNEQFF. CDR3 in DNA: TGTGCCAGCAGCCAAAACCTAGCGGGGGGTCAGAATGAGCAGTTCTTC. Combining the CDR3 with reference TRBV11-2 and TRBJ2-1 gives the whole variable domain EAGVAQSPRYKIIEKRQSVAFWCNPISGHATLYWYQQILGQGPKLLIQFQNNGVVDDSQLPKDRFSAERLKGVDSTLKIQPAKLEDSAVYLCASSQNLAGGQNEQFFGPGTRLTVL.

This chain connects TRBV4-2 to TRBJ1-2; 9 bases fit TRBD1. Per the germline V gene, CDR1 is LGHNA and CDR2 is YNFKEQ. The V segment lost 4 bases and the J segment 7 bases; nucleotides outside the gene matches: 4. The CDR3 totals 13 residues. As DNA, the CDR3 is TGTGCCAGCAGCCGTACAGGGGGCGCTGGCTACACCTTC. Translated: CASSRTGGAGYTF.

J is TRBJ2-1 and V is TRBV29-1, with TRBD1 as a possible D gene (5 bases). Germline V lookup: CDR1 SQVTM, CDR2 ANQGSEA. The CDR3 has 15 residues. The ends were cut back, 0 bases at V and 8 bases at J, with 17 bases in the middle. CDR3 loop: CSVEDSRQQGDEQFF. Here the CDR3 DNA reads TGCAGCGTTGAAGATAGTCGACAGCAGGGCGATGAGCAGTTCTTC.

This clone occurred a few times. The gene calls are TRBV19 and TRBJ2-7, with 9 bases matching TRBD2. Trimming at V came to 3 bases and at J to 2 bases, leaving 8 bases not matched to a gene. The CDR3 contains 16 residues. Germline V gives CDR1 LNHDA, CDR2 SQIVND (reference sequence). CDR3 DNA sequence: TGTGCCAGTAGTATCGGCGGGGGGGGACCTACCTACGAGCAGTACTTC. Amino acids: CASSIGGGGPTYEQYF.

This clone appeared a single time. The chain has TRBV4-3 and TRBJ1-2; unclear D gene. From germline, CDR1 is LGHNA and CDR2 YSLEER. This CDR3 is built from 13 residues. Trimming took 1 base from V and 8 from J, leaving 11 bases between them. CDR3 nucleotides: TGCGCCAGCAGCCAAGGAAGAGAGGCGGGCTACACCTTC. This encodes CASSQGREAGYTF.

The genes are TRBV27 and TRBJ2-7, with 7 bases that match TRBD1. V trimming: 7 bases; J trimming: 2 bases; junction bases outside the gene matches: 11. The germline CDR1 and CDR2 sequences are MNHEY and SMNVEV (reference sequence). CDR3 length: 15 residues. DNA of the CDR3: TGTGCCAGCAACCTCCGCGCAGGGGGACCCTACGAGCAGTACTTC. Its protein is CASNLRAGGPYEQYF.

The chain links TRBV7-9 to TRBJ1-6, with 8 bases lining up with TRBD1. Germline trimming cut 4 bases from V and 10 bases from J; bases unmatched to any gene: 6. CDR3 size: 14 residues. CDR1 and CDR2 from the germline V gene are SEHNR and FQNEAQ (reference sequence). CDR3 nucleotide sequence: TGTGCCAGCAGCTCGGGACAGGCAGGGTCACCCCTCCACTTT. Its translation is CASSSGQAGSPLHF.

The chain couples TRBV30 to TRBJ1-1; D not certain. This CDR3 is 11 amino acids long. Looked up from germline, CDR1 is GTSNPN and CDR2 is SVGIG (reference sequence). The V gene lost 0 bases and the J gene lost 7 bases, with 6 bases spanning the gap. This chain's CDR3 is CAWSVEGEAFF. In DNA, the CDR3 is TGTGCCTGGAGTGTAGAGGGTGAAGCTTTCTTT. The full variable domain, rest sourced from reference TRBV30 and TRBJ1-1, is SQTIHQWPATLVQPVGSPLSLECTVEGTSNPNLYWYRQAAGRGLQLLFYSVGIGQISSEVPQNLSASRPQDRQFILSSKKLLLSDSGFYLCAWSVEGEAFFGQGTRLTVV.

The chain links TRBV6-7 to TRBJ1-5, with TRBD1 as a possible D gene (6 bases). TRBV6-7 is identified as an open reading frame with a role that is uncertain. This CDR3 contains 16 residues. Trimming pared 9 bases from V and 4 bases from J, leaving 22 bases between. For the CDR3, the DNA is TGTGCCAGAATACCTACAGGGATCTTAAGGAATCAGCCCCAGCATTTT. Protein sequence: CARIPTGILRNQPQHF.

CDR3 protein: CASSLEPDRVETQYF. CDR3 bases: TGTGCCAGCAGCCTAGAACCGGACAGGGTGGAGACCCAGTACTTC. This chain uses TRBV5-4 with TRBJ2-5; 8 bases map to TRBD1. After removal of 4 bases from V and 5 bases from J, the junction contained 10 bases not matched to a gene. The CDR3 consists of 15 residues. Germline V gives CDR1 SGHNT, CDR2 YYREEE (reference sequence).

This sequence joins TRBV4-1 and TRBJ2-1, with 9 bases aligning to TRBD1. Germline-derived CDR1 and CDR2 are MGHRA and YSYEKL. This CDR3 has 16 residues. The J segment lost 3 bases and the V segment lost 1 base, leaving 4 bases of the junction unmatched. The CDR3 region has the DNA TGCGCCAGCAGCCAAGCCGGACAGGGGAACTACAATGAGCAGTTCTTC. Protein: CASSQAGQGNYNEQFF.

CDR3 sequence: CASSILPGGGGSTEAFF. CDR3 bases: TGTGCCAGCAGCATCCTCCCGGGGGGTGGAGGCTCCACTGAAGCTTTCTTT. The chain employs TRBV9 and TRBJ1-1; possible D gene TRBD1, 5 bases. Germline V lookup: CDR1 SGDLS, CDR2 YYNGEE. V shed 4 bases and J shed 4 bases, with 23 bases lying between them. The CDR3 consists of 17 residues.

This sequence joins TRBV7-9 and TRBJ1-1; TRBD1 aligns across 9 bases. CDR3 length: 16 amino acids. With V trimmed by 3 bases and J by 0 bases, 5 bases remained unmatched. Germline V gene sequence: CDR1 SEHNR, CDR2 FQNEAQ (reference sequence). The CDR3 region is CASSFYRGRVNTEAFF. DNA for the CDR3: TGTGCCAGCAGCTTCTACAGGGGGCGCGTGAACACTGAAGCTTTCTTT.

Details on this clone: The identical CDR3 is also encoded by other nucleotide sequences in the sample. Written as DNA, the CDR3 is TGTGCCAGCAGTAGGGGGGGAAATCAGCCCCAGCATTTT. It yields the protein CASSRGGNQPQHF. This sequence joins TRBV6-5 and TRBJ1-5, with D perhaps matching TRBD1 (6 bases). Trimming removed 5 bases at V and 4 bases at J, with 9 bases between. Germline V CDR1 and CDR2: MNHEY, SVGAGI. This CDR3 spans 13 amino acids.

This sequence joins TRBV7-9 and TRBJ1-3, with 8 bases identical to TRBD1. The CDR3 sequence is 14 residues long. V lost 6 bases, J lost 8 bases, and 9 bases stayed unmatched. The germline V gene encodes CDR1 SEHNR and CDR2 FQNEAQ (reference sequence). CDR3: CASRRRTGLDTIYF. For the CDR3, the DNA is TGTGCCAGCAGACGCCGGACAGGGCTGGACACCATATATTTT.

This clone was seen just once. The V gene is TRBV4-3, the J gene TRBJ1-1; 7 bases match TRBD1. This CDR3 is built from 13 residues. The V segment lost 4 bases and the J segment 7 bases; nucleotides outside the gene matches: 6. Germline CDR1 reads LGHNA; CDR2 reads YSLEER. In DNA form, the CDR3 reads TGCGCCAGCAGCCCCCTCCGGGACAGTGAAGCTTTCTTT. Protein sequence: CASSPLRDSEAFF.

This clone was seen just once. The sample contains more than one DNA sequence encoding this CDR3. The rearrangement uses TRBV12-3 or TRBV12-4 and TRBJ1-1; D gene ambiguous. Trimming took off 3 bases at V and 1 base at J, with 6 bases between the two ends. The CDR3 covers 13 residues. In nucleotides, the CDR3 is TGTGCCAGCAGTTTCAGTGGGAACACTGAAGCTTTCTTT. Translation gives CASSFSGNTEAFF.